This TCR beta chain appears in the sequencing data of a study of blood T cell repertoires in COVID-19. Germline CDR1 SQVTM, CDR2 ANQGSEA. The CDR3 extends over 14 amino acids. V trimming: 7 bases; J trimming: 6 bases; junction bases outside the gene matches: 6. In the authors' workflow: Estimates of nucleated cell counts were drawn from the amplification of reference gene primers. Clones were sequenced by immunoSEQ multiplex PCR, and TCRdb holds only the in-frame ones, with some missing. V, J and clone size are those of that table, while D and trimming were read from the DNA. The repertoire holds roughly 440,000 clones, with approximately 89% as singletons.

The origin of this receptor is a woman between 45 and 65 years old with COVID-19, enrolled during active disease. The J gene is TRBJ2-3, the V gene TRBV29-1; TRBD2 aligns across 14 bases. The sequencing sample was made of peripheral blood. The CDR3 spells CSARLAGGPDTQYF. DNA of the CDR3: TGCAGCGCCCGACTAGCGGGGGGGCCTGATACGCAGTATTTT.